Shown below are 14 T cell receptor beta chains from a single sample sequenced in a study of cytomegalovirus exposure and HLA in healthy donors. Primers: 60 Vbeta forward and 13 Jbeta reverse. Assay used: immunoSEQ multiplex PCR; TCRdb lists only in-frame clones, some missing. The sample gives under 200,000 clones, around 63% of which show up once; around 4.3% is in the top ten. Sequencing input: PBMCs. These receptors were collected from a woman aged 18-29 years in good health and CMV-seropositive.

The CDR3 DNA follows: TGTGCCAGCAGTTACGTGGGGGGGCACCAAGAGACCCAGTACTTC. This gives the protein CASSYVGGHQETQYF. This sequence joins TRBV6-6 and TRBJ2-5; D might be TRBD2 (7 bases). V was shortened by 2 bases and J by 0 bases, with 10 bases between the two germline ends. Germline V gene data show CDR1 as MNHNY and CDR2 as SVGAGI (reference sequence). There are 15 residues in the CDR3.

The CDR3 DNA sequence: TGTGCCAGCACAAGAACCGGGACAGGGAATGAGCAGTACTTC. This sequence encodes CASTRTGTGNEQYF. J is TRBJ2-7 and V is TRBV27; 9 bases line up with TRBD1. Germline V gene lookup returns CDR1 MNHEY and CDR2 SMNVEV (reference sequence). With V trimmed by 7 bases and J by 7 bases, 11 bases remained unmatched. The CDR3 length is 14 residues.

In DNA, the CDR3 is TGTGCCAGCAGCTTTGTCGAGGGTGAAAAACTGTTTTTT. Translation: CASSFVEGEKLFF. J is TRBJ1-4 and V is TRBV7-8; D remains unclear. CDR3 length equals 13 residues. In germline, CDR1 is SGHVS, CDR2 FQNEAQ. The ends were cut back, 3 bases at V and 7 bases at J, with 9 bases in the middle. Full variable domain (remainder filled in from reference TRBV7-8 and TRBJ1-4): GAGVSQSPRYKVAKRGQDVALRCDPISGHVSLFWYQQALGQGPEFLTYFQNEAQLDKSGLPSDRFFAERPEGSVSTLKIQRTQQEDSAVYLCASSFVEGEKLFFGSGTQLSVL.

V usage is TRBV18 and J usage is TRBJ1-1; D is possibly TRBD1 (5 bases). The V end lost 6 bases, the J end lost 5 bases, and 13 bases lay between the germline ends. This CDR3 is 13 amino acids long. CDR1 and CDR2 from the germline V gene are KGHSH and LQKENI. The CDR3 bases are TGTGCCAGCTCCTCTGGAGGGGAAACTGAAGCTTTCTTT. It is translated as CASSSGGETEAFF.

This chain connects TRBV5-8 to TRBJ2-7; 9 bases align to TRBD1. The ends lost 2 bases at V and 7 bases at J; junction bases unmatched: 19. Per germline, CDR1 SGHTS and CDR2 YDEGEE. The CDR3 is 18 residues long. The CDR3 loop is CASSLPTGGRLKGKEQYF. CDR3 sequence (DNA): TGTGCCAGCAGCTTACCTACAGGGGGCCGGCTCAAGGGCAAGGAGCAGTACTTC.

The table lists this clone with a few counts. This chain joins TRBV19 and TRBJ2-7; D call uncertain. The ends were cut back, 3 bases at V and 0 bases at J, with 12 bases in the middle. CDR1 is LNHDA and CDR2 is SQIVND in the germline V gene (reference sequence). The CDR3 sequence is 15 residues long. The CDR3 reads CASSMSASSSYEQYF. CDR3 bases: TGTGCCAGTAGTATGAGTGCCTCGAGCTCCTACGAGCAGTACTTC.

V gene TRBV4-1 combines with J gene TRBJ2-1, with a possible D match to TRBD1 (6 bases). V was clipped by 3 bases and J by 5 bases, with 23 bases between them. Germline V gives CDR1 MGHRA, CDR2 YSYEKL. The CDR3 is 18 residues long. The CDR3 here is CASSQGWTASHLNNEQFF. The DNA for the CDR3 is TGCGCCAGCAGCCAGGGATGGACAGCGTCTCACCTTAACAATGAGCAGTTCTTC.

This chain connects TRBV28 to TRBJ1-5, with TRBD1 identical over 10 bases. V shed 8 bases, J shed 4 bases, and the junction held 8 bases outside the gene matches. The CDR3 runs to 15 residues. CDR1 and CDR2 from the germline V gene are MDHEN and SYDVKM. CDR3 DNA: TGTGCCAGCCGACCCCCGGGACAGGGGAATCAGCCCCAGCATTTT. Protein product: CASRPPGQGNQPQHF.

V and J are TRBV27 and TRBJ1-1, with TRBD1 identical over 7 bases. The CDR3 loop spans 16 amino acids. With 6 bases clipped from V and 0 bases from J, the junction kept 10 bases outside the gene matches. Germline V gene sequence: CDR1 MNHEY, CDR2 SMNVEV (reference sequence). CDR3 in amino acids: CASRKRPGQMNTEAFF. In DNA form, the CDR3 reads TGTGCCAGCAGGAAACGTCCGGGACAGATGAACACTGAAGCTTTCTTT.

This chain connects TRBV7-9 to TRBJ2-7, with 8 bases aligning to TRBD2. V shed 3 bases and J 0 bases; nucleotides not matched to a gene: 4. The CDR3 has 15 residues. In germline, CDR1 is SEHNR, CDR2 FQNEAQ (reference sequence). The CDR3 bases are TGTGCCAGCAGCTTGCTAGCGGGCGTCTCCTACGAGCAGTACTTC. Amino acid sequence: CASSLLAGVSYEQYF.

The rearrangement uses TRBV28 and TRBJ2-2, with D tentatively TRBD2 (5 bases). The CDR3 totals 17 residues. Trimming pared 4 bases from V and 2 bases from J, leaving 17 bases between. Looked up from germline, CDR1 is MDHEN and CDR2 is SYDVKM. The CDR3 region is CASSSPHLRVNTGELFF. The CDR3 DNA reads as TGTGCCAGCAGTTCCCCTCATTTGAGGGTCAACACCGGGGAGCTGTTTTTT.

The chain employs TRBV11-1 and TRBJ2-1; D is ambiguous. The V end was cut by 5 bases, the J end by 4 bases, with 9 bases between. Germline V gene sequence: CDR1 SGHAT, CDR2 FQDESV (reference sequence). The CDR3 is made up of 13 amino acids. The DNA for the CDR3 is TGTGCCAGCAGCGTTACATTGTACAATGAGCAGTTCTTC. Translation gives CASSVTLYNEQFF.

J is TRBJ1-2 and V is TRBV7-3, with D possibly matching TRBD1 (6 bases). CDR1 and CDR2 (germline): SGHTA, FQGTGA. V gave up 5 bases and J gave up 8 bases, with 21 bases separating them. This CDR3 has 15 residues. DNA for the CDR3: TGTGCCAGCAGCCCCCAAGGGGGGGGGATAAAGGGCTACACCTTC. Protein sequence: CASSPQGGGIKGYTF.

Note on this clone: At one of its ends the junction is not consistent with the germline gene, which may arise from a read error. The gene calls are TRBV27 and TRBJ2-1; 16 positions agree with TRBD2. CDR3 size: 14 residues. Germline CDR1 MNHEY, CDR2 SMNVEV (reference sequence). CDR3 sequence (DNA): TGTGCCAGCAGTTTCGGGACTAGCGGGGGGGGCCTCCTCTTC. It yields the protein CASSFGTSGGGLLF.